The clone carrying this T cell receptor beta chain was observed a few times. Antigen: not known. Quantitative molecular-barcoded 5'-RACE generated the TCR beta libraries. A single record per CDR3 protein comes from TCRdb applying MiXCR to the 5' RACE reads. The sample comprises 270,000 or so distinct CDR3 sequences, 18% of which are singletons, and over 25% rests with the top ten. The V gene end was trimmed by 7 bases and the J gene end by 6 bases; junction bases not matched to a gene: 14. The CDR3 has 16 residues. Germline CDR1 MNHEY, CDR2 SMNVEV (reference sequence). The sample comes from a study of CD8 T cells in ankylosing spondylitis. Broader study findings: Disease-linked clones, CD8+, were relatively rare in peripheral blood. Matched ankylosing spondylitis synovial fluid reportedly showed significant enrichment of disease-linked clones.

This TCR came from a male donor with ankylosing spondylitis or in good health (not recorded which). The rearrangement uses TRBV27 and TRBJ2-2, with 7 bases lining up with TRBD2. The sequenced sample was blood, either unsorted or a sorted T cell fraction (not recorded which). As DNA, the CDR3 is TGTGCCAGCACAAGCATCCTTGCGGGAGCTGCCGGGGAGCTGTTTTTT. As protein: CASTSILAGAAGELFF.